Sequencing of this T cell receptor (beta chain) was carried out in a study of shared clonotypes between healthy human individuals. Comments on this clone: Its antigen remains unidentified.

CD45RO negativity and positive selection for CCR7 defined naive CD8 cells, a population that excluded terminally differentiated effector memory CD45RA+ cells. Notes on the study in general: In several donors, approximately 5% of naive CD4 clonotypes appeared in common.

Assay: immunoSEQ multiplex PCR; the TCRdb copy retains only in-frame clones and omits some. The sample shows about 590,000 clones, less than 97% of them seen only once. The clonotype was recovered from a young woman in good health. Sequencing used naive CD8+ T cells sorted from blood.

The CDR3 loop is CASSSHLRITSGRGLEQFF. For the CDR3, the DNA is TGCGCCAGCAGCTCCCACCTACGGATTACTAGCGGGAGGGGGCTTGAGCAGTTCTTC. The chain links TRBV5-1 to TRBJ2-1; 13 bases map to TRBD2. Germline CDR1 reads SGHRS; CDR2 reads YFSETQ. The trim removed 3 bases at V and 9 bases at J, leaving 18 bases unmatched. The CDR3 extends over 19 amino acids.